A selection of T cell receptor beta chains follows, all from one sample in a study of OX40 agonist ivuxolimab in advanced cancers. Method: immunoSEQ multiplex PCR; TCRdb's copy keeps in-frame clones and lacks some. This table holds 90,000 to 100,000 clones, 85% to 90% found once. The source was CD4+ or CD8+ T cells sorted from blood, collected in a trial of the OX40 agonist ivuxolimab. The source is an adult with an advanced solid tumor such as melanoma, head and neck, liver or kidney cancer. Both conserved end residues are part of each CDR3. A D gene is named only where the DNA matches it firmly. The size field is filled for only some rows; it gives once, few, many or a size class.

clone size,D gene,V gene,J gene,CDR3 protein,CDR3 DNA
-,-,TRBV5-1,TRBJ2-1,CASSRGPGPSYNEQFF,TGCGCCAGCAGCCGAGGACCGGGACCCTCCTACAATGAGCAGTTCTTC
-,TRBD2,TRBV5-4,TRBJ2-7,CASSSLTERGNEQYF,TGTGCCAGCAGCTCCTTGACGGAGCGGGGGAACGAGCAGTACTTC
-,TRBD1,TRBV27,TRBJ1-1,CASSPGQSTEAFF,TGTGCCAGCAGTCCGGGACAGAGCACTGAAGCTTTCTTT
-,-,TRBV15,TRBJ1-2,CATSGTASYGYTF,TGTGCCACCAGCGGGACGGCTAGCTATGGCTACACCTTC
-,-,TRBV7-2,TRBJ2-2,CASSKTLNTGELFF,TGTGCCAGCAGCAAGACGCTGAACACCGGGGAGCTGTTTTTT
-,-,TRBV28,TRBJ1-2,CASSLSIAGYTF,TGTGCCAGCAGTTTATCCATCGCAGGCTACACCTTC
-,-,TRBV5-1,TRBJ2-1,CASSLVPGRESGEQFF,TGCGCCAGCAGCTTGGTTCCCGGCAGGGAAAGCGGTGAGCAGTTCTTC
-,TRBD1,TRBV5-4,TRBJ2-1,CASSPRDREQFF,TGTGCCAGCAGCCCGAGGGACAGGGAGCAGTTCTTC
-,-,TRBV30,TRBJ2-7,CAWSTGTYEQYF,TGTGCCTGGAGTACGGGAACCTACGAGCAGTACTTC
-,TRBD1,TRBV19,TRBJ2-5,CASSRGQGAGETQYF,TGTGCCAGTAGTAGAGGTCAGGGGGCAGGAGAGACCCAGTACTTC
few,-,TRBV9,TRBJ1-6,CASSVGTAYNSPLHF,TGTGCCAGCAGCGTAGGGACAGCCTATAATTCACCCCTCCACTTT
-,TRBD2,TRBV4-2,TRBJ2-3,CASSQGLAGDSDTQYF,TGTGCCAGCAGCCAAGGGCTAGCGGGGGATTCAGATACGCAGTATTTT
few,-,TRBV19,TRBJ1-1,CASSGQGFTEAFF,TGTGCCAGTAGTGGGCAGGGGTTCACTGAAGCTTTCTTT
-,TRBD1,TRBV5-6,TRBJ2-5,CASSSWTGETQYF,TGTGCCAGCAGCTCGTGGACAGGGGAGACCCAGTACTTC
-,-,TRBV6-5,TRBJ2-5,CATYQGGGTQYF,TGTGCCACCTATCAGGGGGGGGGAACCCAGTACTTC
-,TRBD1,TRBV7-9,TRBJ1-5,CASSLIGTGDNQPQHF,TGTGCCAGCAGCTTAATTGGGACAGGGGATAATCAGCCCCAGCATTTT
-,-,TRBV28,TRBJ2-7,CASSSHGSGSYEQYF,TGTGCCAGCAGTTCTCACGGATCCGGGTCCTACGAGCAGTACTTC
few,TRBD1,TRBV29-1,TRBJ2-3,CSVAGGTATDTQYF,TGCAGCGTTGCTGGTGGGACAGCCACAGATACGCAGTATTTT
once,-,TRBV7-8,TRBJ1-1,CASSLLIDTEAFF,TGTGCCAGCAGCCTCCTCATTGACACTGAAGCTTTCTTT
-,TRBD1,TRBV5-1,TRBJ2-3,CASSPGTGSDTQYF,TGCGCCAGCAGCCCCGGGACAGGGTCAGATACGCAGTATTTT
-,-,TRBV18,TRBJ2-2,CASSPSRSTGELFF,TGTGCCAGCTCACCAAGTAGGAGTACCGGGGAGCTGTTTTTT
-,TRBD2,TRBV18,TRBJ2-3,CASSLGGGPSTDTQYF,TGTGCCAGCTCCCTCGGGGGGGGGCCTAGCACAGATACGCAGTATTTT
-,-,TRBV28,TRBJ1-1,CASSLTGGKTEAFF,TGTGCCAGCAGTTTAACCGGGGGCAAAACTGAAGCTTTCTTT
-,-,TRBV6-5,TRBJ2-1,CASTPGTAAEQFF,TGTGCCAGCACTCCCGGGACTGCCGCAGAGCAGTTCTTC
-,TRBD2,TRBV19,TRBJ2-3,CASSVGGAYADTQYF,TGTGCCAGTAGTGTCGGGGGGGCCTATGCAGATACGCAGTATTTT